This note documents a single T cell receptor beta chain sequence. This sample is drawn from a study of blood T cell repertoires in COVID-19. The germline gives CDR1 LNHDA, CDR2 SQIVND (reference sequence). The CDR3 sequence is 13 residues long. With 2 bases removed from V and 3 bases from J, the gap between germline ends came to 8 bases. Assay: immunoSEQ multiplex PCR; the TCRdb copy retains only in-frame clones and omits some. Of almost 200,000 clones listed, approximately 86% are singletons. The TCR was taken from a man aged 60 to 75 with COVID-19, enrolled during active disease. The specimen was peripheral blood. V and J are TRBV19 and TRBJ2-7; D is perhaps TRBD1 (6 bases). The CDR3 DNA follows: TGTGCCAGTAGTATATCGGACAGCTACGAGCAGTACTTC. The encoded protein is CASSISDSYEQYF.